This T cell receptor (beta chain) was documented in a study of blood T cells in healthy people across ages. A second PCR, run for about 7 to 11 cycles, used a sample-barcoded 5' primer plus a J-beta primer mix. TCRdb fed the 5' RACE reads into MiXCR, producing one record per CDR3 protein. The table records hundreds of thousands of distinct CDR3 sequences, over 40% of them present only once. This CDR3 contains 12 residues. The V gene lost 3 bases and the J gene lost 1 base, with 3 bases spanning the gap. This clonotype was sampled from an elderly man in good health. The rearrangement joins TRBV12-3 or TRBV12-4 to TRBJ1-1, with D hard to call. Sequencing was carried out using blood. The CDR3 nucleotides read TGTGCCAGCAGTTTTTCGAACACTGAAGCTTTCTTT. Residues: CASSFSNTEAFF.